This T cell receptor (beta chain) came from a study of blood T cell repertoires in COVID-19. Some clones are missing from TCRdb's copy, which holds only in-frame ones; the method was immunoSEQ multiplex PCR. Seen here are 150,000 to 200,000 clones, roughly 80% observed once, and the top ten hold around a sixth. V lost 4 bases to trimming and J lost 5 bases, with 4 bases between them. Germline CDR1 reads SGHTS; CDR2 reads YDEGEE. The CDR3 runs to 11 residues. The sample comprised peripheral blood. This chain connects TRBV5-8 to TRBJ2-1, with unresolved D. The TCR comes from a man in his 60s with active or convalescent COVID-19. CDR3 DNA sequence: TGTGCCAGCAGCCGGGACAATGAGCAGTTCTTC. Its protein product is CASSRDNEQFF.